These 29 T cell receptor beta chains originate from one sample sequenced in a study of beta chain features in type 1 diabetes. TCRB transcripts that were expressed got sequenced, as all of the isolated RNA had been reverse transcribed. Some clones are missing from TCRdb's copy, which holds only in-frame ones; the method was immunoSEQ multiplex PCR. The sample consists of roughly 140,000 clones, under 60% of them appearing once. Sequencing input: Tregs from blood. Every receptor here comes from a man between 18 and 35 years old in good health.

V usage is TRBV9 and J usage is TRBJ1-1; possible D gene TRBD1, 5 bases. Trimming removed 4 bases at V and 1 base at J, with 32 bases between. The CDR3 extends over 21 amino acids. The germline CDR1 and CDR2 sequences are SGDLS and YYNGEE. CDR3 in amino acids: CASSPKNVLSTGILGNTEAFF. CDR3 sequence (DNA): TGTGCCAGCAGCCCTAAGAACGTCTTGAGCACAGGCATTTTAGGGAACACTGAAGCTTTCTTT. The full variable domain, its missing parts supplied by reference TRBV9 and TRBJ1-1, is DSGVTQTPKHLITATGQRVTLRCSPRSGDLSVYWYQQSLDQGLQFLIQYYNGEERAKGNILERFSAQQFPDLHSELNLSSLELGDSALYFCASSPKNVLSTGILGNTEAFFGQGTRLTVV.

A few counts support this clone. Other DNA sequences in this specimen translate into the identical CDR3. The rearrangement uses TRBV30 and TRBJ1-3; the D is unclear. Trimming left V 0 bases short and J 2 bases short, with 5 bases between. There are 13 residues in the CDR3. In germline, CDR1 is GTSNPN, CDR2 SVGIG (reference sequence). CDR3 DNA: TGTGCCTGGAGTGTTCTTGCTGGAAACACCATATATTTT. The encoded protein is CAWSVLAGNTIYF.

This rearrangement joins TRBV20-1 to TRBJ1-1; perhaps TRBD1 as D (5 bases). CDR3 length equals 11 residues. Trimming removed 8 bases at V and 4 bases at J, with 11 bases between. Germline V gene sequence: CDR1 DFQATT, CDR2 SNEGSKA (reference sequence). CDR3 region: CSRRGGTEAFF. The CDR3 DNA follows: TGCAGTCGACGGGGGGGCACTGAAGCTTTCTTT.

The CDR3: CAISDGGSGANVLTF. The CDR3 nucleotides read TGTGCCATCAGTGACGGGGGTTCTGGGGCCAACGTCCTGACTTTC. The chain employs TRBV10-3 and TRBJ2-6; D might be TRBD2 (6 bases). This CDR3 is 15 amino acids long. Trimming shortened V by 3 bases and J by 1 base, and 7 bases separated the two germline ends. The germline V gene has CDR1 ENHRY and CDR2 SYGVKD.

V and J are TRBV2 and TRBJ2-3; possibly TRBD1 for D (6 bases). CDR1 is SNHLY, CDR2 FYNNEI, per germline. V was trimmed by 6 bases and J by 6 bases, leaving 16 bases between them. This CDR3 spans 14 amino acids. In DNA, the CDR3 is TGTGCCAGCAGCCCCCCCAACAGGGCCGATACGCAGTATTTT. Its translation is CASSPPNRADTQYF.

This chain joins TRBV6-5 and TRBJ2-1; TRBD2 matches at 9 bases. This CDR3 has 15 residues. Losses at the gene ends were 4 bases for V and 6 bases for J; bases not matched to a gene: 7. Germline CDR1 MNHEY, CDR2 SVGAGI. The CDR3 DNA sequence: TGTGCCAGCAGTTCACGAGCGGGAGGCCGCAATGAGCAGTTCTTC. This gives the protein CASSSRAGGRNEQFF.

The V gene is TRBV7-9, the J gene TRBJ1-4; the match to TRBD1 covers 10 bases. The V and J ends lost 4 bases and 8 bases, in that order; junction bases with no gene match: 7. Germline CDR1 reads SEHNR; CDR2 reads FQNEAQ (reference sequence). The CDR3 runs 15 residues. The CDR3 region is CASSSGTGVGEKLFF. In nucleotides, the CDR3 is TGTGCCAGCAGCTCCGGGACAGGGGTTGGAGAAAAACTGTTTTTT. The whole variable domain, filled in from reference TRBV7-9 and TRBJ1-4, reads DTGVSQNPRHKITKRGQNVTFRCDPISEHNRLYWYRQTLGQGPEFLTYFQNEAQLEKSRLLSDRFSAERPKGSFSTLEIQRTEQGDSAMYLCASSSGTGVGEKLFFGSGTQLSVL.

This clone appeared a few times. The J gene is TRBJ2-5, the V gene TRBV13; TRBD2 aligns across 7 bases. The CDR3 consists of 16 residues. Looked up from germline, CDR1 is PRHDT and CDR2 is FYEKMQ (reference sequence). V shed 0 bases, J shed 0 bases, and the junction held 4 bases outside the gene matches. This CDR3 is CASSLGGLKNQETQYF. CDR3 DNA: TGTGCCAGCAGCTTAGGGGGACTAAAAAACCAAGAGACCCAGTACTTC.

The rearrangement uses TRBV5-6 and TRBJ2-1; 8 nucleotides agree with TRBD2. This CDR3 contains 16 residues. CDR1 SGHDT and CDR2 YYEEEE come from the germline V gene. V shed 1 base, J shed 10 bases, and the junction held 13 bases outside the gene matches. The CDR3, as DNA: TGTGCCAGCAGCTTGCATAGGACTAGCCTTTTAAGAGAGCAGTTCTTC. Translated, it gives CASSLHRTSLLREQFF. Supplemented by reference TRBV5-6 and TRBJ2-1, the full variable domain reads DAGVTQSPTHLIKTRGQQVTLRCSPKSGHDTVSWYQQALGQGPQFIFQYYEEEERQRGNFPDRFSGHQFPNYSSELNVNALLLGDSALYLCASSLHRTSLLREQFFGPGTRLTVL.

The table lists this clone with a few counts. V and J are TRBV5-1 and TRBJ2-7; the D gene is possibly TRBD2 (5 bases). The CDR3 consists of 14 residues. Germline lookup yields CDR1 SGHRS and CDR2 YFSETQ. Deletions cut 0 bases from V and 3 bases from J, with 10 bases between. CDR3 in DNA: TGCGCCAGCAGCTTGGCCGACGGACTCTACGAGCAGTACTTC. Its protein is CASSLADGLYEQYF. Supplemented by reference TRBV5-1 and TRBJ2-7, the full variable domain reads KAGVTQTPRYLIKTRGQQVTLSCSPISGHRSVSWYQQTPGQGLQFLFEYFSETQRNKGNFPGRFSGRQFSNSRSEMNVSTLELGDSALYLCASSLADGLYEQYFGPGTRLTVT.

The rearrangement links TRBV28 to TRBJ2-3, with D possibly matching TRBD1 (6 bases). V lost 5 bases and J lost 0, with 12 bases in between. Germline CDR1 and CDR2: MDHEN and SYDVKM. CDR3 length: 15 amino acids. The CDR3 coding sequence is TGTGCCAGCAGTGCCTGGACAGACAGCACAGATACGCAGTATTTT. Translation gives CASSAWTDSTDTQYF. Combining the CDR3 with reference TRBV28 and TRBJ2-3 gives the whole variable domain DVKVTQSSRYLVKRTGEKVFLECVQDMDHENMFWYRQDPGLGLRLIYFSYDVKMKEKGDIPEGYSVSREKKERFSLILESASTNQTSMYLCASSAWTDSTDTQYFGPGTRLTVL.

This clone has only a few counts. The genes are TRBV10-3 and TRBJ1-1; D ambiguous. V shed 11 bases and J shed 4 bases, with 20 bases lying between them. CDR1 and CDR2 from the germline V gene are ENHRY and SYGVKD. The CDR3 extends over 14 amino acids. This CDR3 is CASKVGQEGTEAFF. CDR3 DNA sequence: TGTGCCTCAAAGGTTGGGCAGGAGGGCACTGAAGCTTTCTTT.

The chain links TRBV18 to TRBJ2-1; possible D gene TRBD1, 6 bases. CDR3 length equals 13 residues. Trimming pared 4 bases from V and 10 bases from J, leaving 14 bases between. CDR1 and CDR2 (germline): KGHSH, LQKENI. The CDR3 DNA follows: TGTGCCAGCTCACAGCCACAGGGTTACGAGCAGTTCTTC. This encodes CASSQPQGYEQFF.

The chain uses TRBV15 and TRBJ2-1, with D possibly being TRBD2 (6 bases). Between the trimmed V and J ends, which lost 3 bases and 10 bases, there was a span of 16 bases. CDR1 is LNHNV, CDR2 YYDKDF, per germline (reference sequence). This CDR3 is built from 14 residues. The CDR3 here is CATSSLASRWEQFF. The CDR3 nucleotides are TGTGCCACCAGCAGTCTAGCGTCCCGGTGGGAGCAGTTCTTC.

This clone showed up just a few times. The V call is TRBV28, the J call TRBJ2-1; 11 bases align to TRBD2. Germline CDR1 reads MDHEN; CDR2 reads SYDVKM. The CDR3 totals 19 residues. With 4 bases clipped from V and 7 bases from J, the junction kept 18 bases outside the gene matches. CDR3 DNA: TGTGCCAGCAGTTGGGTAGGGCGAGTAGCGGGAGGGTTAAGGAATGAGCAGTTCTTC. It specifies CASSWVGRVAGGLRNEQFF.

In its sample, this clone was seen a few times. This chain joins TRBV4-2 and TRBJ2-7, with D perhaps matching TRBD2 (6 bases). The CDR3 extends over 21 amino acids. Trimming took 0 bases from V and 7 from J, leaving 34 bases between them. CDR1 LGHNA and CDR2 YNFKEQ come from the germline V gene. The DNA for the CDR3 is TGTGCCAGCAGCCAAGAGGGTGGACATATGGCGATTCCGGCGTTCGCGGGGGAGCAGTACTTC. This gives the protein CASSQEGGHMAIPAFAGEQYF.

This sequence joins TRBV7-6 and TRBJ1-6, with 11 bases fitting TRBD1. The CDR3 sequence is 20 residues long. The V and J ends lost 4 bases and 3 bases, in that order; junction bases with no gene match: 14. CDR1 is SGHVS and CDR2 is FNYEAQ in the germline V gene. The CDR3 protein is CASSSEPGTGGVGYNSPLHF. CDR3 coding DNA: TGTGCCAGCAGCTCAGAGCCCGGGACAGGGGGTGTGGGCTATAATTCACCCCTCCACTTT.

The chain carries TRBV19 and TRBJ2-3; TRBD2 agrees at 10 bases. CDR3 length: 15 residues. J lost 5 bases, V lost 5 bases, and 7 bases had no gene match. Germline-derived CDR1 and CDR2 are LNHDA and SQIVND (reference sequence). In DNA form, the CDR3 reads TGTGCCAGTAGTCATCTAGCGGGAGTGAAAGATACGCAGTATTTT. It translates to CASSHLAGVKDTQYF. Drawing the rest from reference TRBV19 and TRBJ2-3, the complete variable domain is DGGITQSPKYLFRKEGQNVTLSCEQNLNHDAMYWYRQDPGQGLRLIYYSQIVNDFQKGDIAEGYSVSREKKESFPLTVTSAQKNPTAFYLCASSHLAGVKDTQYFGPGTRLTVL.

The V call is TRBV7-2, the J call TRBJ2-5, with 7 bases aligning to TRBD2. Germline V gives CDR1 SGHTA, CDR2 FQGNSA. Unmatched junction bases numbered 7, after V lost 5 bases and J lost 4 bases. CDR3 length: 14 residues. The CDR3 nucleotides read TGTGCCAGCAGCACCATGACTAGCCTAGAGACCCAGTACTTC. Translation gives CASSTMTSLETQYF.

The table lists this clone with a few counts. At the DNA level, this CDR3 is encoded by other sequences in the same sample as well. The chain couples TRBV7-2 to TRBJ2-7, with 8 positions matching TRBD2. The CDR3 length is 14 residues. Germline CDR1 SGHTA, CDR2 FQGNSA. J lost 3 bases, V lost 1 base, and 2 bases had no gene match. The CDR3 sequence is CASSLGLAGYEQYF. The CDR3 DNA is TGTGCCAGCAGCTTAGGGCTAGCGGGCTACGAGCAGTACTTC.

This clone was seen a few times. CDR3 nucleotide sequence: TGTGCCAGCAGCCAGGGGGGACGGAACACTGAAGCTTTCTTT. This codes for CASSQGGRNTEAFF. The rearrangement links TRBV14 to TRBJ1-1; a possible D gene is TRBD1 (5 bases). CDR1 SGHDN and CDR2 FVKESK come from the germline V gene. This CDR3 contains 14 residues. V gave up 3 bases and J gave up 1 base, with 9 bases separating them.

Concerning this clone itself: The identical CDR3 is also encoded by other nucleotide sequences in the sample. The genes are TRBV9 and TRBJ2-1, with a possible D match to TRBD2 (5 bases). The CDR3 has 14 residues. Trimming took 0 bases from V and 1 from J, leaving 5 bases between them. CDR1 is SGDLS and CDR2 is YYNGEE in the germline V gene. The CDR3 sequence is CASSVAGSYNEQFF. Here the CDR3 DNA reads TGTGCCAGCAGCGTAGCGGGGTCCTACAATGAGCAGTTCTTC.

The chain has TRBV6-5 and TRBJ2-2, with D possibly TRBD1 on 6 matching bases. This CDR3 region has 16 residues. Trimming pared 4 bases from V and 4 bases from J, leaving 16 bases between. Germline lookup yields CDR1 MNHEY and CDR2 SVGAGI. The CDR3 sequence is CASSSGQGWITGELFF. DNA for the CDR3: TGTGCCAGCAGTTCCGGCCAGGGGTGGATCACCGGGGAGCTGTTTTTT.

The chain has TRBV7-2 and TRBJ1-2; 8 nucleotides align to TRBD1. J lost 4 bases, V lost 5 bases, and 9 bases had no gene match. CDR1 SGHTA and CDR2 FQGNSA come from the germline V gene. This CDR3 region has 15 residues. CDR3 residues: CASSPGTDRVYGYTF. CDR3 DNA: TGTGCCAGCAGCCCGGGTACGGACAGGGTCTATGGCTACACCTTC.

There are a few counts of this clone. This sequence joins TRBV7-2 and TRBJ2-3; 8 nucleotides align to TRBD1. V was clipped by 1 base and J by 7 bases; unmatched bases: 7. The CDR3 spans 15 residues. Germline CDR1 SGHTA, CDR2 FQGNSA. CDR3 loop: CASSLGVTGANTQYF. The CDR3 DNA follows: TGTGCCAGCAGCTTAGGTGTGACAGGGGCAAATACGCAGTATTTT.

The chain employs TRBV6-1 and TRBJ2-5, with 7 nucleotides matching TRBD2. The trim removed 6 bases at V and 7 bases at J, leaving 8 bases unmatched. CDR3 size: 13 residues. In germline, CDR1 is MNHNS, CDR2 SASEGT. The CDR3 loop reads CASRPMGRGTQYF. In DNA form, the CDR3 reads TGTGCCAGCAGACCGATGGGGAGGGGGACCCAGTACTTC.

V is TRBV10-3 and J is TRBJ1-3; D is perhaps TRBD1 (5 bases). Germline V gene data show CDR1 as ENHRY and CDR2 as SYGVKD. The V end was cut by 9 bases, the J end by 2 bases, with 8 bases between. The CDR3 totals 12 residues. CDR3: CAIRGAGNTIYF. The CDR3 bases are TGTGCCATTCGGGGGGCTGGAAACACCATATATTTT.

The gene calls are TRBV7-9 and TRBJ1-3; D not certain. V lost 1 base to trimming and J lost 0 bases, with 10 bases between them. The germline V gene encodes CDR1 SEHNR and CDR2 FQNEAQ (reference sequence). The CDR3 runs 16 residues. As DNA, the CDR3 is TGTGCCAGCAGCTTAGTTGGCCGTGCCTCTGGAAACACCATATATTTT. Translation gives CASSLVGRASGNTIYF.

The chain is built from TRBV7-2 and TRBJ2-3; maybe TRBD1 (5 bases). Germline V gene lookup returns CDR1 SGHTA and CDR2 FQGNSA. The CDR3 loop spans 16 amino acids. The germline V and J ends were trimmed by 5 bases and 0 bases, with 15 bases remaining between them. CDR3 amino acids: CASSQQVTLSTDTQYF. CDR3 sequence (DNA): TGTGCCAGCAGCCAACAGGTTACACTAAGCACAGATACGCAGTATTTT.